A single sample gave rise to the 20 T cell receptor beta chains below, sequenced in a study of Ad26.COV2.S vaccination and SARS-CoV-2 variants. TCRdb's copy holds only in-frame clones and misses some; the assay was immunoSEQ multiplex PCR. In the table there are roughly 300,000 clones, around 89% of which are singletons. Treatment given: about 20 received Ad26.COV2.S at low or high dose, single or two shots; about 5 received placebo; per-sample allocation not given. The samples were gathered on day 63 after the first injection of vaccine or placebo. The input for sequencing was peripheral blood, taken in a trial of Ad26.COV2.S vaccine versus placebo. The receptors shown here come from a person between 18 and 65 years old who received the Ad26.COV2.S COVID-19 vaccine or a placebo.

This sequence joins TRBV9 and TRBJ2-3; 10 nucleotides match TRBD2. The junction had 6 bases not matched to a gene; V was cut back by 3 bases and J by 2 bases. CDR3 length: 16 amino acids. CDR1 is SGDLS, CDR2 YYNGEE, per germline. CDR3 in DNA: TGTGCCAGCAGCGGATCTAGCGGGGGAAACACAGATACGCAGTATTTT. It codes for CASSGSSGGNTDTQYF.

The CDR3 DNA follows: TGCGCCAGCAGCTTACGGACAGAAACCCTTACCGAGCAGTTCTTC. It codes for CASSLRTETLTEQFF. The chain employs TRBV5-1 and TRBJ2-1; perhaps TRBD1 as D (6 bases). V was shortened by 2 bases and J by 10 bases, with 19 bases between the two germline ends. The CDR3 has 15 residues. The germline V gene has CDR1 SGHRS and CDR2 YFSETQ.

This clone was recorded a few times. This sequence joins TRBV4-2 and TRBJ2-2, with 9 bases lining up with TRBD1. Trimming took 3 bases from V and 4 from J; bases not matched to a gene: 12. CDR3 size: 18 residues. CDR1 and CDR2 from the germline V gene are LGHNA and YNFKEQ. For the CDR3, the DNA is TGTGCCAGCAGCCAGAACCTAGGACAGGGGCAATTCACCGGGGAGCTGTTTTTT. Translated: CASSQNLGQGQFTGELFF.

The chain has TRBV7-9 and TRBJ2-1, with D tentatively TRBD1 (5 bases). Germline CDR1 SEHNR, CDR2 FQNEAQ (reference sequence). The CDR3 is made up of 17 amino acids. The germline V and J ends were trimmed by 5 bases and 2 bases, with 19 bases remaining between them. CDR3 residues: CASSRPQGPLPYNEQFF. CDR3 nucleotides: TGTGCCAGCAGCCGTCCCCAGGGTCCCCTGCCCTACAATGAGCAGTTCTTC.

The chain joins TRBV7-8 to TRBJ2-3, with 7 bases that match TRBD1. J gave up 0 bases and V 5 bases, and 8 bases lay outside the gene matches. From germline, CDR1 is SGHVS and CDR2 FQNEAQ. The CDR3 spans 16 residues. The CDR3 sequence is CASSPQTGISTDTQYF. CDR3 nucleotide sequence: TGTGCCAGCAGCCCTCAGACAGGGATTAGCACAGATACGCAGTATTTT.

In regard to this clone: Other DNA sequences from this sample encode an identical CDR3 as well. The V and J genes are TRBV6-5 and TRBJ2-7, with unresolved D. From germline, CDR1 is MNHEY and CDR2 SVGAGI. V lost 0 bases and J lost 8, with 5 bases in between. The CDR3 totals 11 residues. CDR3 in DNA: TGTGCCAGCAGTTACTCGGGAAAGCAGTACTTC. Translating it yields CASSYSGKQYF.

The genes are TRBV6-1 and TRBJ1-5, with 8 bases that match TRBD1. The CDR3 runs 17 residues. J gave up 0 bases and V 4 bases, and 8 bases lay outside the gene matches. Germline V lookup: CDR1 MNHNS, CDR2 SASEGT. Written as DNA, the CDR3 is TGTGCCAGCAGTGGCCAAACAGGGGGTTATAGCAATCAGCCCCAGCATTTT. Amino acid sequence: CASSGQTGGYSNQPQHF.

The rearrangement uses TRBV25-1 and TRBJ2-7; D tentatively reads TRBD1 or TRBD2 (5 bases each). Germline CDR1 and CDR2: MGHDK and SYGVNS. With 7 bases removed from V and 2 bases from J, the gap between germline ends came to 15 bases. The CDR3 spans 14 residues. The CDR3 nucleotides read TGTGCCAGCACATCCGGGGACGGAGCCTACGAGCAGTACTTC. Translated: CASTSGDGAYEQYF.

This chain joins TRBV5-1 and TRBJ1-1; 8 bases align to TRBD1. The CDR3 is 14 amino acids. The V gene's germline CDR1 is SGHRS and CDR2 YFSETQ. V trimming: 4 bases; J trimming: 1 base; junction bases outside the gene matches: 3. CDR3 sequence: CASSVDRENTEAFF. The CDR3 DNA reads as TGCGCCAGCAGCGTGGACAGGGAGAACACTGAAGCTTTCTTT.

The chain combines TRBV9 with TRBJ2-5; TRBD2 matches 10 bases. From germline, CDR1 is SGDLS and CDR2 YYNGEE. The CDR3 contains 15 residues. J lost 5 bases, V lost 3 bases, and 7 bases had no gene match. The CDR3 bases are TGTGCCAGCAGCGCCTTAGCGGGGGGCGCGGAGACCCAGTACTTC. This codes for CASSALAGGAETQYF.

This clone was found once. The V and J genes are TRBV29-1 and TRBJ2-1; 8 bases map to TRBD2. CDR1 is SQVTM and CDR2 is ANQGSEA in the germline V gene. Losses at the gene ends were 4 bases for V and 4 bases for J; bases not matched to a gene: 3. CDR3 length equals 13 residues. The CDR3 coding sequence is TGCAGCGTTGTCGGGACTAGTTACAATGAGCAGTTCTTC. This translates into CSVVGTSYNEQFF.

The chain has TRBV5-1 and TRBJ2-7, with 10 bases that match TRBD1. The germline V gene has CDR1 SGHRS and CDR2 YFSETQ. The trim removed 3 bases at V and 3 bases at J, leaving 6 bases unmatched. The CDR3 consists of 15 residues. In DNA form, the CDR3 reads TGCGCCAGCAGCTCCGGGACAGGGGAAATCTACGAGCAGTACTTC. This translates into CASSSGTGEIYEQYF.

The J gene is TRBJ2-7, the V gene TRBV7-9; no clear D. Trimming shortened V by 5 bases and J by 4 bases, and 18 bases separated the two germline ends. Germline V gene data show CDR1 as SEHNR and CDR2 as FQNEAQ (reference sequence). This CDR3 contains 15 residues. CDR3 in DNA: TGTGCCAGCAGCCCTCGTGAAGCCCCAAGGTACGAGCAGTACTTC. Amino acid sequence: CASSPREAPRYEQYF.

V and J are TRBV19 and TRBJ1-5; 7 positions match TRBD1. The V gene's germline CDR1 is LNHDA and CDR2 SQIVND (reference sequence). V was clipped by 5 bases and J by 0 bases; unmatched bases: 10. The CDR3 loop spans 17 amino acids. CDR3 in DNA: TGTGCCAGTAGTTCATTCCGGGACAGCTATAGCAATCAGCCCCAGCATTTT. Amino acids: CASSSFRDSYSNQPQHF.

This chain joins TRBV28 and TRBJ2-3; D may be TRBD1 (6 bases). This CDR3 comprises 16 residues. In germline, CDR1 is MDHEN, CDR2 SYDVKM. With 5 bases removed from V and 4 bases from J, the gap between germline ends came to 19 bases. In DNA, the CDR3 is TGTGCCAGCAGTGCGCAGGGGATTGTTGGGTCAGATACGCAGTATTTT. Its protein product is CASSAQGIVGSDTQYF.

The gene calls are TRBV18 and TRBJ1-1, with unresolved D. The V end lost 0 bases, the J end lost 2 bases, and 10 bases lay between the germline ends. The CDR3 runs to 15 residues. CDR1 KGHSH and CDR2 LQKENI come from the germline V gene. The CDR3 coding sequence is TGTGCCAGCTCACCACCTGGTGAAGTCAACACTGAAGCTTTCTTT. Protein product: CASSPPGEVNTEAFF.

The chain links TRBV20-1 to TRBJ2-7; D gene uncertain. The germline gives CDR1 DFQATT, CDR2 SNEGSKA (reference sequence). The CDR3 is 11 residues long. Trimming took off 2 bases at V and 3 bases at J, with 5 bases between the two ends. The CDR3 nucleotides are TGCAGTGCTAGACAGAACTACGAGCAGTACTTC. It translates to CSARQNYEQYF.

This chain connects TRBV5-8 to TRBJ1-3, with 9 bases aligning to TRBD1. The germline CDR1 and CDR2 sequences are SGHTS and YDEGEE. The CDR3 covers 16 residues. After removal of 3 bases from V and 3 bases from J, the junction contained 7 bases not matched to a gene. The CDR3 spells CASSSPGQGFGNTIYF. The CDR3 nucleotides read TGTGCCAGCAGCTCGCCGGGACAGGGTTTTGGAAACACCATATATTTT.

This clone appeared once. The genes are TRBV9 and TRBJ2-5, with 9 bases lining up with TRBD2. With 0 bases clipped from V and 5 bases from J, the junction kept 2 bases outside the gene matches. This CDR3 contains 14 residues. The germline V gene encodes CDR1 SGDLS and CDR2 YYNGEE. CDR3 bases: TGTGCCAGCAGCGTAGGTAGCGGGGGCGAGACCCAGTACTTC. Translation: CASSVGSGGETQYF.

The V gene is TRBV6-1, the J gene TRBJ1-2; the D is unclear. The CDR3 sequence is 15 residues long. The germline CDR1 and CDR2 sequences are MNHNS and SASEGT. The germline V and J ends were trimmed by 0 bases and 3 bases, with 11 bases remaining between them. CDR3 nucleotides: TGTGCCAGCAGTGAAGCGGTCACGGGGTACTATGGCTACACCTTC. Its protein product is CASSEAVTGYYGYTF.